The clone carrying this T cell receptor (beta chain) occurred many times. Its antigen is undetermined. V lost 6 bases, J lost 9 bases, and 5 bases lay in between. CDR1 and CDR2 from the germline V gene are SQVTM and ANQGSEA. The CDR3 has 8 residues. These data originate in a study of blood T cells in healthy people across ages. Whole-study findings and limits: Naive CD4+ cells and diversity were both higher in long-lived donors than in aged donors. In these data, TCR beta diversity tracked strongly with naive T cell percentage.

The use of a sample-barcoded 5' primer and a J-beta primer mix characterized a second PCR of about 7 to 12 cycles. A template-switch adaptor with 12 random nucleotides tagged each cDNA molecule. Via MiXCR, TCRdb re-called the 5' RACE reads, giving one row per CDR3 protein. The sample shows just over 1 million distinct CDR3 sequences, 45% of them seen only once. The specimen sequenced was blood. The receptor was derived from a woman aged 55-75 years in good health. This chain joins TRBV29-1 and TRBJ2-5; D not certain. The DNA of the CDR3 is TGCAGCGTAGGTGCCCAGTACTTC. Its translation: CSVGAQYF.